The 3 T cell receptor beta chains below come from one sample, sequenced in a study of blood T cell repertoires in COVID-19. Here immunoSEQ multiplex PCR was the method, and the copy in TCRdb shows in-frame clones only, minus some. The sample lists some 260,000 clones; 80% to 90% were seen once. What was sequenced was peripheral blood. These receptors were taken from an older woman with COVID-19, enrolled during active disease.

The chain's CDR3 is CASSRGGAGTNSPLHF. Here the CDR3 DNA reads TGTGCCAGCAGCCGGGGGGGGGCAGGGACTAATTCACCCCTCCACTTT. This chain links TRBV3-1 (or the pseudogene TRBV3-2) with TRBJ1-6; a weak D match, TRBD1 (6 bases). Germline loops: CDR1 LGHDT, CDR2 YNNKEL (reference sequence). The V end was cut by 4 bases, the J end by 6 bases, with 16 bases between. The CDR3 length is 16 residues.

The chain carries TRBV7-2 and TRBJ2-7; D possibly corresponds to TRBD2 (5 bases). V lost 1 base and J 5 bases, leaving 12 bases between the germline ends. The length of the CDR3 is 14 residues. The V gene's germline CDR1 is SGHTA and CDR2 FQGNSA. This CDR3 reads CASSLVVVSDEQYF. The CDR3 DNA reads as TGTGCCAGCAGCTTAGTGGTAGTTAGCGACGAGCAGTACTTC.

The chain employs TRBV27 and TRBJ2-1; 7 nucleotides agree with TRBD2. The CDR3 contains 15 residues. J lost 2 bases, V lost 3 bases, and 4 bases had no gene match. Germline V gene sequence: CDR1 MNHEY, CDR2 SMNVEV (reference sequence). The CDR3 DNA reads as TGTGCCAGCAGTTTGTTGGGGACTACCTACAATGAGCAGTTCTTC. This gives the protein CASSLLGTTYNEQFF.